The rows below give T cell receptor beta chains drawn from one sample of a study of T-cell reconstitution after alpha-beta-depleted transplantation in children. TCRdb independently ran MiXCR on the PCR reads; one entry per CDR3 protein. The profile shows about a million distinct CDR3 sequences, about 29% of them singletons. Sequencing used PBMCs, mostly from graft donor cells, obtained 360 days after TCRalphabeta/CD19-depleted stem cell transplant. Source of these receptors: a boy younger than two who had a stem cell transplant for SCID, so the T cells may come from the graft donor. Each CDR3 is given without its conserved first and last residue. Fields, in order: V gene, J gene, CDR3 protein.

TRBV7-9	TRBJ2-7	ASSDTGQIYEQY
TRBV7-9	TRBJ2-1	ASRDSPDNEQF
TRBV25-1	TRBJ2-1	AISELGQLAGGNEQF
TRBV4-2	TRBJ2-7	ASSQERSYSYEQY
TRBV5-1	TRBJ2-7	ASSQFRQGDEQY
TRBV5-5	TRBJ2-5	ASSLLTAEETQY
TRBV2	TRBJ2-2	ASSLSLNRDRGNTGELF
TRBV12-3/TRBV12-4	TRBJ2-7	ASTPGSPYEQY
TRBV4-3	TRBJ2-3	ASSQGTSGYTDTQY
TRBV12-3/TRBV12-4	TRBJ2-1	ASSFSYYNEQF
TRBV12-3/TRBV12-4	TRBJ2-6	ASNGGTHSGANVLT
TRBV5-6	TRBJ2-3	ATSTGRADTQY
TRBV29-1	TRBJ2-7	SVQLRNADRVQQY
TRBV20-1	TRBJ2-5	SADSGFANQETQY
TRBV27	TRBJ2-7	ASSLKGFTSYEQY
TRBV5-6	TRBJ1-2	ASSFRGAVRYT
TRBV7-9	TRBJ2-7	ASSLPGKGSGQY
TRBV28	TRBJ2-1	ASSFRTVGNEQF
TRBV15	TRBJ2-7	ATSRDMRGRLGYEQY
TRBV7-9	TRBJ1-5	ASSLDAGAQPQH
TRBV5-1	TRBJ2-5	ASSLPRGRGSQETQY
TRBV5-1	TRBJ2-7	ASNQQGAGEQY
TRBV30	TRBJ2-1	AWSGTFRGSDEQF
TRBV7-9	TRBJ1-4	ASSFRGEGNEKLF
TRBV18	TRBJ1-1	ASSPPGKRVNTEAF
TRBV7-6	TRBJ2-5	ASSSQGASGETQY
TRBV7-6	TRBJ2-3	ASSLPAGVATDTQY
TRBV6-1	TRBJ2-7	ASRKRPSYEQH
TRBV28	TRBJ2-3	ASSLWGPSLGADTQY
TRBV4-2	TRBJ2-3	ASSPREGVTDTQY
TRBV12-3/TRBV12-4	TRBJ2-4	ASSFGSRAAKNIQY
TRBV28	TRBJ1-1	ASSLYRRGVGTEAF
TRBV10-3	TRBJ2-1	AIRDRLPVYNEQF
TRBV29-1	TRBJ1-2	SVERDKSLYGYT
TRBV12-3/TRBV12-4	TRBJ2-7	ASSYPSSGLKYEQY
TRBV12-3/TRBV12-4	TRBJ2-3	ASSSHRGLTDTQY
TRBV6-1	TRBJ1-5	ASSLETGLQPQH
TRBV27	TRBJ1-2	ASSRLLSPGQGHYGYT
TRBV12-3/TRBV12-4	TRBJ2-2	ASSRLDAAGELF
TRBV6-2/TRBV6-3	TRBJ2-2	ASSYRKTRPNTGELF
TRBV6-2/TRBV6-3	TRBJ2-5	ASSYSVGTLETQY
TRBV5-1	TRBJ2-7	ASSLAPSGSSYEQY
TRBV7-6	TRBJ1-1	ASSLNGGLTEAF
TRBV5-6	TRBJ1-5	ASTRGQPQH
TRBV6-2/TRBV6-3	TRBJ2-1	ASVPTSGGLYNEQF
TRBV13	TRBJ2-4	ASSLYSGVGNIQY
TRBV29-1	TRBJ2-3	SVVRGAGDTQY
TRBV5-5	TRBJ2-2	ASSPLGEVTGELF
TRBV19	TRBJ1-5	ASSTRTGVQPQH
TRBV4-1	TRBJ2-1	ASSQGDRFNEQF
TRBV12-3/TRBV12-4	TRBJ2-2	ASSFRKNTGELF
TRBV9	TRBJ2-3	ASTSGDRITDTQY
TRBV4-2	TRBJ2-7	ASSQEFPGGPYEQY
TRBV7-2	TRBJ1-1	ASSLGGTGGNTEAF
TRBV7-9	TRBJ1-6	ASSMTGQGNSPLH
TRBV7-9	TRBJ2-2	ASSLVWWENTGELF
TRBV20-1	TRBJ2-5	SRQGVFQETQY